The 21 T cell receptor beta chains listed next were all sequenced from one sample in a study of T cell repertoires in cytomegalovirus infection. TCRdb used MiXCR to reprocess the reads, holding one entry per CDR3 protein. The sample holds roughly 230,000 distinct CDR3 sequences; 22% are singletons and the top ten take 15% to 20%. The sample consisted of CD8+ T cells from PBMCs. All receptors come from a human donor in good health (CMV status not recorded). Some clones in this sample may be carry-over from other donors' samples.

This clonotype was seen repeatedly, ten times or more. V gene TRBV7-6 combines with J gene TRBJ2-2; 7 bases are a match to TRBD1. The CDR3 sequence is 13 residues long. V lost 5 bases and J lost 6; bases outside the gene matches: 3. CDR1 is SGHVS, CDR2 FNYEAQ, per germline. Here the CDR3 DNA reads TGTGCCAGCAGCCGGGACAGTCCCGGGGAGCTGTTTTTT. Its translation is CASSRDSPGELFF.

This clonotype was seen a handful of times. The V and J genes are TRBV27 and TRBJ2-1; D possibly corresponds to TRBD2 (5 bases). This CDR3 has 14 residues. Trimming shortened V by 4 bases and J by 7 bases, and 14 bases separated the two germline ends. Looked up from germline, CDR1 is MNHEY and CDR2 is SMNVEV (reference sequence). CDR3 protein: CASSSPAGSNEQFF. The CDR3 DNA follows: TGTGCCAGCAGTTCCCCCGCTGGGAGTAATGAGCAGTTCTTC.

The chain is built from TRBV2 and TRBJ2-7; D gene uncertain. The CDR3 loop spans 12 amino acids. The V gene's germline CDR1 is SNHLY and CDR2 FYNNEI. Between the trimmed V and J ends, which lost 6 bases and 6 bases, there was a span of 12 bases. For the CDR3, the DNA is TGTGCCAGCAGACAAGACACCGTCGAGCAGTACTTC. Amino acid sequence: CASRQDTVEQYF.

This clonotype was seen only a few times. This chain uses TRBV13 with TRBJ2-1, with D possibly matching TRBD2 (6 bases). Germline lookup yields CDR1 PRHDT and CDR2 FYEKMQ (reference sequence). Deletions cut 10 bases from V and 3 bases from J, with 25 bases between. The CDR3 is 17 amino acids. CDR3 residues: CATQHPSRERVYNEQFF. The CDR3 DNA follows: TGTGCCACCCAGCACCCATCCAGGGAGCGGGTCTACAATGAGCAGTTCTTC.

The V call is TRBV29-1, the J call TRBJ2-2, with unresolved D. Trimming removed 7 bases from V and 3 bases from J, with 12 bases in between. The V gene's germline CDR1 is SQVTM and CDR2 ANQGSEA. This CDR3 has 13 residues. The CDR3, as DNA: TGCAGCGGTACGGACGGGTACACCGGGGAGCTGTTTTTT. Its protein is CSGTDGYTGELFF.

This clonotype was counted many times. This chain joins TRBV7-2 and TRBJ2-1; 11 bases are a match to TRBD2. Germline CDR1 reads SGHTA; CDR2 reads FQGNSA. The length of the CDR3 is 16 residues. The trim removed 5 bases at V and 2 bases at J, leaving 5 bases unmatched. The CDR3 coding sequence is TGTGCCAGCAGCCTTATAGCGGGGGGGGCCTACAATGAGCAGTTCTTC. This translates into CASSLIAGGAYNEQFF.

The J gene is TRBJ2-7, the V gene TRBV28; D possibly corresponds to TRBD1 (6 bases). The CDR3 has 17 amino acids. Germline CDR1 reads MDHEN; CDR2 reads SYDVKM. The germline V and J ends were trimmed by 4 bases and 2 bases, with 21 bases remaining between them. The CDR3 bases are TGTGCCAGCAGTTGGTTCCCTCGCGCAGGGGAAGCCTACGAGCAGTACTTC. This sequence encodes CASSWFPRAGEAYEQYF.

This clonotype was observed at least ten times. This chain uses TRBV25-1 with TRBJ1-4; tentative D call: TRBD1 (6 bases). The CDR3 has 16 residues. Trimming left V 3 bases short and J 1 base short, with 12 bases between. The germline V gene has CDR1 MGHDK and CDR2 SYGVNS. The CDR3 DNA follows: TGTGCCAGCAGTGACGGGACACTCGGAACTAATGAAAAACTGTTTTTT. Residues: CASSDGTLGTNEKLFF.

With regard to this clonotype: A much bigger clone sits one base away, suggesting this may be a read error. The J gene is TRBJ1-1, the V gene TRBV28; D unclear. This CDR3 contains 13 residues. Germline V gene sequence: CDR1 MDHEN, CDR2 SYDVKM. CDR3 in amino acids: CTGSQSLNTEAFF. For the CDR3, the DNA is TGTACCGGCAGTCAGTCCCTGAACACTGAAGCTTTCTTT.

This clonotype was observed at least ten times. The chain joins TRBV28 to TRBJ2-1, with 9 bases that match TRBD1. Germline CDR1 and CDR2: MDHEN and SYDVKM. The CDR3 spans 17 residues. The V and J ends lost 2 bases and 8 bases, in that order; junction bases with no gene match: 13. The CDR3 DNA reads TGTGCCAGCAGTTTAAATGTGCTGGGACAGGGTGCCGATGAGCAGTTCTTC. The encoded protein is CASSLNVLGQGADEQFF. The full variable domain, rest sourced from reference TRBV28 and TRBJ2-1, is DVKVTQSSRYLVKRTGEKVFLECVQDMDHENMFWYRQDPGLGLRLIYFSYDVKMKEKGDIPEGYSVSREKKERFSLILESASTNQTSMYLCASSLNVLGQGADEQFFGPGTRLTVL.

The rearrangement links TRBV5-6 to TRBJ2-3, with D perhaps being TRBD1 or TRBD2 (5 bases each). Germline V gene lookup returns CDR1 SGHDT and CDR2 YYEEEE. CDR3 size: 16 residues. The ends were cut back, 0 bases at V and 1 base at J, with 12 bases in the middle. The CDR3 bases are TGTGCCAGCAGCTTGGGAGGGGCCCCTCGCACAGATACGCAGTATTTT. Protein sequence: CASSLGGAPRTDTQYF. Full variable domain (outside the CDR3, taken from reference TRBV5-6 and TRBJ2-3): DAGVTQSPTHLIKTRGQQVTLRCSPKSGHDTVSWYQQALGQGPQFIFQYYEEEERQRGNFPDRFSGHQFPNYSSELNVNALLLGDSALYLCASSLGGAPRTDTQYFGPGTRLTVL.

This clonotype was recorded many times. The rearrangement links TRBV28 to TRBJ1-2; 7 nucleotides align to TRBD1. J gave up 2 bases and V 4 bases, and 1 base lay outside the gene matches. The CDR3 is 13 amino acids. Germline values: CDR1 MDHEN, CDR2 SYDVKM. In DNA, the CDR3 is TGTGCCAGCAGTTCGACAGGGAACTATGGCTACACCTTC. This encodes CASSSTGNYGYTF.

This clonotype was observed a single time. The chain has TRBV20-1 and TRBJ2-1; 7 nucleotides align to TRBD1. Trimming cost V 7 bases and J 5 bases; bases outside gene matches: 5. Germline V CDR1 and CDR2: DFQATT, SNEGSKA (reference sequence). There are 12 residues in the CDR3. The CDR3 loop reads CSVTGNDNEQFF. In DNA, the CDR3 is TGCAGTGTGACAGGGAATGACAATGAGCAGTTCTTC.

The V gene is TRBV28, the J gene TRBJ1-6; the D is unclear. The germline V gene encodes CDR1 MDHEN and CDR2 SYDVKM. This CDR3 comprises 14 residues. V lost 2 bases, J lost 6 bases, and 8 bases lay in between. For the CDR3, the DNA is TGTGCCAGCAGTTTAACGGTAGTTAATTCACCCCTCCACTTT. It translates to CASSLTVVNSPLHF.

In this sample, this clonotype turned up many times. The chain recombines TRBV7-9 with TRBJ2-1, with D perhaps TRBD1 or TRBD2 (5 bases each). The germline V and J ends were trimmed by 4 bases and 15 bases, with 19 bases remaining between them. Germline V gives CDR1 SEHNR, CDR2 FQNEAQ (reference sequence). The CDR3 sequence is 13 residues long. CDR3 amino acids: CASSSEDSWEMFF. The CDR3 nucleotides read TGTGCCAGCAGCTCGGAAGACAGTTGGGAGATGTTCTTC.

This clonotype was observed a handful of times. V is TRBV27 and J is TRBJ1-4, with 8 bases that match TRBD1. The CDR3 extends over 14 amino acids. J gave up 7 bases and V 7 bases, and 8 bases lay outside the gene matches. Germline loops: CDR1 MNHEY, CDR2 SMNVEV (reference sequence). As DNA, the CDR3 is TGTGCCAGCACCAACCAGGGGGCGCGTGAAAAACTGTTTTTT. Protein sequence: CASTNQGAREKLFF. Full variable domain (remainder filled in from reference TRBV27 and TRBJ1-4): EAQVTQNPRYLITVTGKKLTVTCSQNMNHEYMSWYRQDPGLGLRQIYYSMNVEVTDKGDVPEGYKVSRKEKRNFPLILESPSPNQTSLYFCASTNQGAREKLFFGSGTQLSVL.

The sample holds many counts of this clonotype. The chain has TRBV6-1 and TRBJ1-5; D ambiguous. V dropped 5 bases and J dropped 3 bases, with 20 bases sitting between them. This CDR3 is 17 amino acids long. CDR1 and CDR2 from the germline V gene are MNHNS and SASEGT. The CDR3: CASSFLSGLRDNQPQHF. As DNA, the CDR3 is TGTGCCAGCAGTTTCCTCTCGGGTTTAAGAGACAATCAGCCCCAGCATTTT.

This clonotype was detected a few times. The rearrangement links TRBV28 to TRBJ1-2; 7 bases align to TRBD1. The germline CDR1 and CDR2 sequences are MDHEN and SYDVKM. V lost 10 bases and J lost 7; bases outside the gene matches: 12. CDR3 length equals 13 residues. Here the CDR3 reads CATNGQAYGGYTF. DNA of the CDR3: TGTGCCACGAACGGACAGGCTTATGGTGGCTACACCTTC.

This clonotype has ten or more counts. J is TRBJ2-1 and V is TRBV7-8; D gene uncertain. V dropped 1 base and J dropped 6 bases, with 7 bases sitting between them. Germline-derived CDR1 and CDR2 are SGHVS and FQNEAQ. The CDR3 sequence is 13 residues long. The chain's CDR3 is CASSLGQFNEQFF. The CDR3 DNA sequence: TGTGCCAGCAGCTTAGGACAATTCAATGAGCAGTTCTTC.

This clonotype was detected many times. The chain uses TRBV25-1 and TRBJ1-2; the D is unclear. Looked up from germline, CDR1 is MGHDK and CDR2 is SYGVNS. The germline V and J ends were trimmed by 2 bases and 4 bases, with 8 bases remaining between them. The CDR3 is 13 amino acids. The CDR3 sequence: CASSEQPSYGYTF. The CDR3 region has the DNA TGTGCCAGCAGTGAACAGCCTTCCTATGGCTACACCTTC.

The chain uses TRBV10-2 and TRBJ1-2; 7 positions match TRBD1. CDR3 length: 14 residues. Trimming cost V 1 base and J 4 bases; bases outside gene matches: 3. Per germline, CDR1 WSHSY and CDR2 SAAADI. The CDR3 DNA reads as TGCGCCAGCAGTGAGTTTGGGACAGCCTATGGCTACACCTTC. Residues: CASSEFGTAYGYTF.